This T cell receptor beta chain comes out of a study of blood T cells in healthy people across ages. For the study at large: Researchers report that template switching captured about one barcoded beta molecule per two T cells.

This clonotype was recorded only once. Germline CDR1 DFQATT, CDR2 SNEGSKA (reference sequence). CDR3 length equals 14 residues. Sample-barcoded 5' priming and a J-beta primer mix drove a second PCR of about 6 to 12 cycles. A template-switch adaptor that had 12 random nucleotides put a tag on each cDNA molecule. TCRdb recomputed calls from the 5' RACE reads with MiXCR, one row per CDR3 protein. Among some 1,000,000 distinct CDR3 sequences listed, 20% to 25% were seen once. This same sample was also part of a study on T cells of mothers and their children. Per that study: Study donors consisted of a few healthy Caucasian mothers and their six children. Among related mother-child pairs, overlap was slightly higher than in unrelated pairs, though not significantly.

This receptor was identified in a girl aged 2 to 10 in good health. This chain joins TRBV20-1 and TRBJ2-5; D is perhaps TRBD1 or TRBD2 (5 bases each). The J call may be wrong; the DNA end is better matched by TRBJ2-1. The source material was blood. CDR3 coding DNA: TGCAGTGCTAGAGACACCTTCCTGGGGGATGAGCAGTTCTTC. Translating it yields CSARDTFLGDEQFF.